This T cell receptor beta chain was captured in a study of cytomegalovirus exposure and HLA in healthy donors. As to this clone: Antigen: not known.

CDR3 size: 14 residues. V lost 7 bases and J lost 2; bases outside the gene matches: 7. Germline V gene sequence: CDR1 MDHEN, CDR2 SYDVKM. PCR used 60 Vbeta primers and 13 Jbeta primers. The method was immunoSEQ multiplex PCR; TCRdb's version includes in-frame clones alone and lacks a portion of them. The data hold about 160,000 clones, with around 77% observed a single time. Study-wide results and caveats: V- and J-gene trimming in TCR beta was tied to a missense DCLRE1C variant by an analysis performed later.

The chain combines TRBV28 with TRBJ2-7; 8 bases are a match to TRBD1. The source material was PBMCs. This clonotype was obtained from a man in his forties in good health and CMV-seronegative. The CDR3 region has the DNA TGTGCCAGCAAATGGGGCAGGGGGCCCTACGAGCAGTACTTC. Amino acid sequence: CASKWGRGPYEQYF.